This section outlines one T cell receptor beta chain sequence together with its context. This clonotype is medium-sized (0.01 to 0.1%) in its sample. What antigen it recognizes has not been identified. No base quality information exists; no much larger clone differs at one position. This entry comes from a study of spatial heterogeneity in lung cancer (dated by TCRdb to the late 2010s). Broadly, across the study: More beta-chain than alpha-chain transcripts were consistently detected, likely reflecting higher beta-chain transcript abundance. In tumor regions, TCR transcript counts showed a strong correlation with a T cell transcriptional module score derived from matched bulk RNA-seq. In the raw uncorrected reads, each unique combination of TCR and UMI appeared on average more than ten times. TCR alpha and beta repertoires were quantitatively compared across multiple tumor regions, matched nontumor lung and blood in non-small cell lung cancer. The study linked features of the TCR repertoire to counts of nonsynonymous mutations, which were determined by whole-exome sequencing of tumor tissue. Both alpha and beta chains were TCR-sequenced in samples taken at surgery, namely 220 tumor regions, fewer than 85 matched nontumor lung samples and approximately 58 PBMC samples.

The time point label, as the study defines it: sample taken at primary tumor resection. The donors were some 76 patients from the lung TRACERx cohort who had early-stage, untreated non-small cell lung cancer. Without any cell sorting, TCR sequencing was performed on whole RNA extracted either from tumor and nontumor lung tissue or from cryopreserved PBMC samples. A patient was chosen for TCR sequencing only when enough RNA was available from at least two tumor regions. Before selection, tumor and adjacent nontumor lung specimens were reviewed by a lung pathologist. Study-wide conclusions, independent of this receptor: Counts of ubiquitous and regional expanded TCRs correlated with counts of ubiquitous and regional nonsynonymous mutations, respectively. TCR-seq coverage of tumor T cells was estimated to be only roughly 7% for alpha chains and more than 11% for beta chains. The number of expanded intratumoral alpha and beta TCRs correlated with the tumor nonsynonymous mutation count. Additional single-cell paired TCR alpha and beta sequencing was considered necessary to confirm, at a functional level, the hypothesis that regional TCRs recognize regional mutations.

Library method: 5' RACE. The data were produced on a NextSeq 500. The TCR library protocol attached a unique molecular identifier to each TCR cDNA molecule to allow correction of PCR and sequencing errors. In the paper's pipeline: TCR identification, UMI-based error correction and CDR3 extraction were performed with Decombinator tools. TCRs above a frequency of 2 per 1,000, corresponding to the top 1% of the tumor frequency distribution, were defined as expanded. Expanded tumor TCRs were classed as regional if statistically deemed absent (corrected P<0.05) from at least one tumor region, otherwise ubiquitous. Rényi diversity was computed with the R vegan package after subsampling each repertoire 100 times to 5,000 TCRs. CDR3 similarity networks were built from amino acid triplet string-kernel similarity, connecting CDR3s with pairwise similarity above 0.82. Starting from the raw public reads, TCRdb applied fastp trimming at Q25, assembled clones with MiXCR and retained in-frame beta chains. Each CDR3 protein gets just one entry, which takes the most common genes and DNA from the rows behind it. Clone size and V and J calls follow TCRdb, not the original study. The sample data list 15,000 to 20,000 distinct CDR3 sequences, and approximately 6.3% of these were observed just once. The top ten clones comprise around 7% of the sample.

Measured from the cysteine to the phenylalanine, the CDR3 is 15 residues long. Left in the record is the CDR3 DNA by itself, 45 bases read in frame from the first base. Between the V and J ends, shortened by 4 bases and 4 bases respectively, the junction contains 14 bases. As encoded in the germline V gene, CDR1 is SGHVS while CDR2 is FNYEAQ. The starting material was lung tumor tissue, obtained at surgery. The TCR was taken from a male donor with early-stage non-small cell lung cancer. The sequence links TRBV7-6 to TRBJ2-1, with the D segment identity uncertain. At the DNA level, the sequence is TGTGCCAGCAGCTCCCCCAGTGACCCTTACAATGAGCAGTTCTTC. Its translation is CASSSPSDPYNEQFF.